This T cell receptor beta chain comes out of a study of blood T cell repertoires in COVID-19. This CDR3 has 11 residues. Germline CDR1 reads SGHKS; CDR2 reads YYEKEE (reference sequence). V was pared by 2 bases and J by 14 bases, with 11 bases between. Assay used: immunoSEQ multiplex PCR; TCRdb lists only in-frame clones, some missing. This table has a few hundred thousand clones, around 80% appearing once. The receptor comes from a woman aged 18-29 years with acute or convalescent COVID-19. Sequenced material: peripheral blood. The rearrangement links TRBV5-5 to TRBJ2-1; the D is unclear. CDR3 bases: TGTGCCAGCAGCTTTTTCCAGGCTAAGTTCTTC. This gives the protein CASSFFQAKFF.